This T cell receptor (beta chain) derives from a study of cytomegalovirus exposure and HLA in healthy donors. Findings and limits, study-wide: Later analysis showed most CMV-associated TCR beta chains appearing HLA-restricted. Three of the chains that were CMV-associated were confirmed in vitro to be specific for CMV antigens. HLA allele associations emerged for 16,951 TCR beta sequences in a later analysis, at 0.05 false discovery rate.

The CDR3 totals 15 residues. V was cut by 4 bases and J by 9 bases, with 16 bases left in between. The germline V gene encodes CDR1 LGHNA and CDR2 YSLEER. With regard to this clone: Antigen unknown.

The PCR had 60 Vbeta and 13 Jbeta primers. Data came from immunoSEQ multiplex PCR; TCRdb stores just in-frame clones and leaves some out. The sample yields about 110,000 clones, around 70% seen once. The source is a boy between 10 and 17 years old in good health and CMV-seronegative. The sample taken for sequencing was PBMCs. V gene TRBV4-3 combines with J gene TRBJ1-6; D may be TRBD1 (6 bases). The CDR3, as DNA: TGCGCCAGCAGCCCACGGGCAGGGGTGGTTTCACCCCTCCACTTT. Translated, it gives CASSPRAGVVSPLHF.